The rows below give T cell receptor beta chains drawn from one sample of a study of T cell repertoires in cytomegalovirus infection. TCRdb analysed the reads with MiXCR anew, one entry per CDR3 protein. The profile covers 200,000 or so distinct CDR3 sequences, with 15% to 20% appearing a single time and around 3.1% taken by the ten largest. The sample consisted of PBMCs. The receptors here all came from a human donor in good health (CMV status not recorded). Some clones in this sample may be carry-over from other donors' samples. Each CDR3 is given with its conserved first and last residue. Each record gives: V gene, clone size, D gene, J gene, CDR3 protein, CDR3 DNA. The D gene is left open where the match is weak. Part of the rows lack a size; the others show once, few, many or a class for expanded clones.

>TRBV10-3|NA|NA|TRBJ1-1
CAISEGGLNTEAFF
TGTGCCATCAGTGAGGGTGGATTGAACACTGAAGCTTTCTTT
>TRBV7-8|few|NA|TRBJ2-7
CASSLAGGTGIAYEQYF
TGTGCCAGCAGCTTAGCCGGGGGAACAGGGATCGCCTACGAGCAGTACTTC
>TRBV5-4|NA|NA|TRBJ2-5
CASSPGGFQETQYF
TGTGCCAGCAGCCCGGGGGGCTTCCAAGAGACCCAGTACTTC
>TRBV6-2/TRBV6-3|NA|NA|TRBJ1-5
CASSYGGVSVPAPQHF
TGTGCCAGCAGTTACGGGGGGGTGAGCGTCCCGGCGCCCCAGCATTTT
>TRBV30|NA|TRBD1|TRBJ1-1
CAWETGMNTEAFF
TGTGCCTGGGAGACAGGGATGAACACTGAAGCTTTCTTT
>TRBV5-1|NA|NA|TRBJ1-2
CASSLEGRTIDGYTF
TGCGCCAGCAGCTTGGAAGGAAGGACGATAGATGGCTACACCTTC
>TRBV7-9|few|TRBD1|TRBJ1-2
CASSLGRGIYGYTF
TGTGCCAGCAGCCTCGGCAGGGGGATCTATGGCTACACCTTC
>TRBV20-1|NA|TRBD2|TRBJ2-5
CSARDIGEGLETQYF
TGCAGTGCTAGAGATATCGGGGAGGGATTAGAGACCCAGTACTTC
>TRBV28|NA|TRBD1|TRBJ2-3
CASSRTGSADTQYF
TGTGCCAGCAGTCGGACAGGGAGCGCAGATACGCAGTATTTT
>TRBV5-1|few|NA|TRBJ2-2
CASSSTGFTGELFF
TGCGCCAGCAGCTCCACAGGTTTCACCGGGGAGCTGTTTTTT
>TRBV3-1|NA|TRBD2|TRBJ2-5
CASSQGVKLAGGGETQYF
TGTGCCAGCAGCCAAGGTGTAAAGCTAGCGGGGGGGGGAGAGACCCAGTACTTC
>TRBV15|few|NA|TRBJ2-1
CATSRGYREGNEQFF
TGTGCCACCAGCAGAGGTTACAGGGAGGGTAATGAGCAGTTCTTC
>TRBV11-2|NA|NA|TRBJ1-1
CASSLNPSTEAFF
TGTGCCAGCAGCTTAAATCCGAGCACTGAAGCTTTCTTT
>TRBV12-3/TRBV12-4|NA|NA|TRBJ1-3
CASSLFITRSSGNTIYF
TGTGCCAGCAGTTTATTTATAACCCGGAGCTCTGGAAACACCATATATTTT
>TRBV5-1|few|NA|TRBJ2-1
CASSSPVRQGGMFF
TGCGCCAGCAGCTCTCCAGTGCGACAGGGAGGAATGTTCTTC
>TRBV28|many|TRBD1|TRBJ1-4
CASSLMDRGNEKLFF
TGTGCCAGCAGTTTAATGGACAGGGGAAATGAAAAACTGTTTTTT
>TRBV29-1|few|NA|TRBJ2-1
CSVDRRVSYNEQFF
TGCAGCGTGGACCGCAGGGTCTCCTACAATGAGCAGTTCTTC
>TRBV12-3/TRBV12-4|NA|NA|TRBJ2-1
CASSPGSLYNEQFF
TGTGCCAGCAGCCCCGGCTCTCTATACAATGAGCAGTTCTTC
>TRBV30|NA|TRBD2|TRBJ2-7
CAWADPGLAGYEQYF
TGTGCCTGGGCTGACCCGGGACTAGCGGGCTACGAGCAGTACTTC
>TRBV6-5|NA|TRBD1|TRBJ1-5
CASRDGQGSNQPQHF
TGTGCCAGCAGGGACGGACAGGGGAGTAATCAGCCCCAGCATTTT
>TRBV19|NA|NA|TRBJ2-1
CASSWSTYNEQFF
TGTGCCAGTAGTTGGTCGACCTACAATGAGCAGTTCTTC
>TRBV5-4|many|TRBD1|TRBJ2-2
CASSLKSGILQGALVTGELFF
TGTGCCAGCAGCTTGAAATCTGGGATACTACAGGGGGCGCTGGTCACCGGGGAGCTGTTTTTT
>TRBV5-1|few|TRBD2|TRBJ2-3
CASSSFTSGRGDTQYF
TGCGCCAGCAGCTCATTTACTAGCGGGAGAGGGGATACGCAGTATTTT
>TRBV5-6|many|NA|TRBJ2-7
CASSPPRGRQYF
TGTGCCAGCAGCCCGCCTCGGGGGAGGCAGTACTTC
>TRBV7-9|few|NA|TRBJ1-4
CASSELQDPEKLFF
TGTGCCAGCAGCGAACTACAGGACCCTGAAAAACTGTTTTTT
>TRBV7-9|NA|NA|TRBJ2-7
CASSLDSTYEQYF
TGTGCCAGCAGCTTGGACAGTACCTACGAGCAGTACTTC
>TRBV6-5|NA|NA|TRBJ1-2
CASSRRFDGYTF
TGTGCCAGCAGTCGCCGATTCGATGGCTACACCTTC
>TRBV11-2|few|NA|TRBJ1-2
CASSFRAEAHTF
TGTGCCAGCAGCTTTAGGGCCGAGGCCCACACCTTC
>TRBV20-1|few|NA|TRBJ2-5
CSASAGAPLQETQYF
TGCAGTGCTTCCGCCGGGGCCCCGCTACAAGAGACCCAGTACTTC
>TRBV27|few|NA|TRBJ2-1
CASSVGGLRYNEQFF
TGTGCCAGCAGCGTCGGGGGCCTACGCTACAATGAGCAGTTCTTC
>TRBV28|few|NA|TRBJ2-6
CASRRGAGANVLTF
TGTGCCAGCAGGAGGGGGGCTGGGGCCAACGTCCTGACTTTC
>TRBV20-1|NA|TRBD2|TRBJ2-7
CSARTSGRAYEQYF
TGCAGTGCTAGGACTAGCGGGAGGGCCTACGAGCAGTACTTC
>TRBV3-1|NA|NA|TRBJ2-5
CASSQAGLETQYF
TGTGCCAGCAGCCAAGCAGGGTTGGAGACCCAGTACTTC
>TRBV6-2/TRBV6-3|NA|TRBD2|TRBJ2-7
CASSISSGSSYEQYF
TGTGCCAGCAGCATATCTAGCGGGAGCTCCTACGAGCAGTACTTC
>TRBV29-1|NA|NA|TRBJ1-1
CSVDWPGIGSTEAFF
TGCAGCGTTGACTGGCCGGGTATAGGCTCGACTGAAGCTTTCTTT
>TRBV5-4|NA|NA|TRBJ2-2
CASSSPDGTGELFF
TGTGCCAGCAGCTCGCCTGATGGCACCGGGGAGCTGTTTTTT
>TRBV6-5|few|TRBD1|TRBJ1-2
CASSEGQVSSYGYTF
TGTGCCAGCAGTGAAGGACAGGTCTCCAGCTATGGCTACACCTTC
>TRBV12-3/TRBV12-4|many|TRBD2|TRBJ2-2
CASNPRSGGTGELFF
TGTGCCAGCAACCCGAGAAGCGGGGGCACCGGGGAGCTGTTTTTT
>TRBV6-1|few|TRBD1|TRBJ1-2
CASRTGDGGYTF
TGTGCCAGCCGGACAGGGGACGGTGGCTACACCTTC
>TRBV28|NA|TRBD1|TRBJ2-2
CASSSPGTGKVTGELFF
TGTGCCAGCAGCTCCCCAGGGACAGGGAAAGTCACCGGGGAGCTGTTTTTT
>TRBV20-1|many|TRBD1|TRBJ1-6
CSASWRDRDSPLHF
TGCAGTGCTAGTTGGCGGGACAGAGATTCACCCCTCCACTTT
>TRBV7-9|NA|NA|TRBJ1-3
CASSFGESGNTIYF
TGTGCCAGCAGCTTTGGGGAGTCCGGAAACACCATATATTTT
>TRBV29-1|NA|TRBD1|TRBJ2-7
CSVDTTGSLRGQYF
TGCAGCGTCGACACGACAGGGAGCCTACGAGGGCAGTACTTC
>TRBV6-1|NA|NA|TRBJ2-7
CASRVLQGGYYEQYF
TGTGCCAGCAGGGTACTACAGGGAGGATACTACGAGCAGTACTTC
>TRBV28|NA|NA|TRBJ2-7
CASSPPGSTSYEQYF
TGTGCCAGCAGCCCGCCAGGTAGCACCTCCTACGAGCAGTACTTC
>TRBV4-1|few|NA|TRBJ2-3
CASSQQDTDTQYF
TGCGCCAGCAGCCAACAAGACACAGATACGCAGTATTTT
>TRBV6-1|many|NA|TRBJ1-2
CASSEAVGYGYTF
TGTGCCAGCAGTGAAGCAGTGGGGTATGGCTACACCTTC
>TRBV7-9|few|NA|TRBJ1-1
CASSFGRANTEAFF
TGTGCCAGCAGCTTCGGCAGGGCGAACACTGAAGCTTTCTTT
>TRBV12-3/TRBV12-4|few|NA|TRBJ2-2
CASSLRANRLTGELFF
TGTGCCAGCAGTCTTCGGGCCAACCGCCTCACCGGGGAGCTGTTTTTT
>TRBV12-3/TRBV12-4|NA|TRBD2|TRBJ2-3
CASSADIAGGADTQYF
TGTGCCAGCAGTGCCGATATAGCGGGGGGAGCAGATACGCAGTATTTT